This passage covers 21 T cell receptor beta chains from one sample sequenced in a study of CXCR3-negative and CXCR3-positive naive CD8 T cells. Findings and limits, study-wide: CXCR3-positive naive cells carried more hydrophobic TRB CDR3s than CXCR3-negative naive cells did.

5' RACE that incorporated UMI labels was used to prepare the TRB cDNA libraries. TCRdb re-called the 5' RACE reads and catalogs CDR3 proteins one per entry, DNA excluded. The listing contains roughly 110,000 distinct CDR3 sequences. Their specific antigens are unknown. The sequenced sample was naive CXCR3+ CD8+ T cells from blood. Subset noted: CD45RO-CCR7+CD27+CD95- naive CD8+ T cells expressing CXCR3 (TNR3+). The receptors here all came from a human donor in good health. Some clones in this sample may be carry-over from other donors' samples.

The genes are TRBV27 and TRBJ2-2; lacking DNA, the TRBD2 call made by TCRdb goes unchecked. CDR1 is MNHEY, CDR2 SMNVEV, per germline (reference sequence). The CDR3 runs 18 residues. The CDR3 sequence is CASSFSSSASGGTGELFF.

The CDR3 protein is CATSRGAGSNEKLFF. V is TRBV15 and J is TRBJ1-4. CDR3 length equals 15 residues. Germline V gene lookup returns CDR1 LNHNV and CDR2 YYDKDF (reference sequence).

The chain recombines TRBV6-4 with TRBJ2-4; there is no DNA to check the TCRdb D call of TRBD1. Germline V gene sequence: CDR1 MRHNA, CDR2 SNTAGT. This CDR3 is 21 amino acids long. CDR3: CASSDHRLPRTGGIPKNIQYF.

The chain combines TRBV20-1 with TRBJ2-1; the D call from TCRdb, TRBD1, cannot be confirmed without DNA. From germline, CDR1 is DFQATT and CDR2 SNEGSKA (reference sequence). There are 14 residues in the CDR3. The CDR3 sequence: CSAGGGYPYNEQFF.

V is TRBV6-6 and J is TRBJ2-1; checking the TCRdb D call of TRBD1 is not possible without DNA. The CDR3 extends over 15 amino acids. Germline CDR1 reads MNHNY; CDR2 reads SVGAGI (reference sequence). The CDR3 reads CASSFAGATSNEQFF.

The J gene is TRBJ1-2, the V gene TRBV15. Germline CDR1 is LNHNV and CDR2 is YYDKDF (reference sequence). This CDR3 is 16 amino acids long. The CDR3 protein is CATSREEPEYPNGYTF.

The genes are TRBV7-9 and TRBJ2-1; TCRdb reports TRBD2, a call that lacks DNA to check it against. This CDR3 is 11 amino acids long. Germline lookup yields CDR1 SEHNR and CDR2 FQNEAQ (reference sequence). The CDR3 sequence: CASSLSLPAFF.

The chain joins TRBV6-6 to TRBJ2-3. The CDR3 is 12 amino acids. Germline CDR1 is MNHNY and CDR2 is SVGAGI (reference sequence). CDR3 region: CASTYGTDTQYF.

The genes are TRBV11-2 and TRBJ1-1; there is no DNA to check the TCRdb D call of TRBD1. The CDR3 spans 15 residues. The V gene's germline CDR1 is SGHAT and CDR2 FQNNGV. This CDR3 reads CASSSQRASNTEAFF. The full variable domain, completed using reference TRBV11-2 and TRBJ1-1, is EAGVAQSPRYKIIEKRQSVAFWCNPISGHATLYWYQQILGQGPKLLIQFQNNGVVDDSQLPKDRFSAERLKGVDSTLKIQPAKLEDSAVYLCASSSQRASNTEAFFGQGTRLTVV.

The chain has TRBV2 and TRBJ2-7; no DNA is available, so the TRBD1 call from TCRdb remains unchecked. Germline loops: CDR1 SNHLY, CDR2 FYNNEI. The CDR3 covers 16 residues. This CDR3 is CASSGQGKNSDYEQYF.

The chain carries TRBV27 and TRBJ1-5. From germline, CDR1 is MNHEY and CDR2 SMNVEV (reference sequence). The CDR3 extends over 15 amino acids. The CDR3 sequence: CASSLTAGSNQPQHF.

This chain uses TRBV15 with TRBJ2-3; TCRdb calls TRBD1, which cannot be checked without DNA. CDR1 LNHNV and CDR2 YYDKDF come from the germline V gene (reference sequence). CDR3 length: 15 residues. CDR3: CATSSVGTTADTQYF. The complete variable domain, with remaining parts taken from reference TRBV15 and TRBJ2-3, reads DAMVIQNPRYQVTQFGKPVTLSCSQTLNHNVMYWYQQKSSQAPKLLFHYYDKDFNNEADTPDNFQSRRPNTSFCFLDIRSPGLGDTAMYLCATSSVGTTADTQYFGPGTRLTVL.

J is TRBJ1-1 and V is TRBV12-3 or TRBV12-4; TCRdb selects TRBD1, and the lack of DNA leaves this call unchecked. There are 15 residues in the CDR3. The CDR3 is CASSSGGGTYTEAFF.

V and J are TRBV3-2 and TRBJ1-5. TRBV3-2 is given as a pseudogene. The length of the CDR3 is 15 residues. CDR3 region: CASSQDSGEGQPQHF.

The rearrangement links TRBV5-6 to TRBJ2-3; TCRdb designates TRBD2, a call that cannot be tested without DNA. The CDR3 contains 17 residues. Germline lookup yields CDR1 SGHDT and CDR2 YYEEEE. The CDR3 region is CASSLSALAGHTDTQYF.

This sequence joins TRBV3-1 and TRBJ2-7; TCRdb lists TRBD2, though no DNA is available to test this call. Germline assignment: CDR1 LGHDT and CDR2 YNNKEL (reference sequence). The CDR3 is 16 residues long. This chain's CDR3 is CASSQVLAGGRGEQYF.

The gene calls are TRBV11-2 and TRBJ1-1; TCRdb designates TRBD1, a call that cannot be tested without DNA. Looked up from germline, CDR1 is SGHAT and CDR2 is FQNNGV. CDR3 length equals 14 residues. CDR3 loop: CASSTKGGISEAFF.

The chain couples TRBV28 to TRBJ1-5; TCRdb gives TRBD1 as the D gene, but with no DNA this cannot be confirmed. The germline gives CDR1 MDHEN, CDR2 SYDVKM. This CDR3 is 15 amino acids long. CDR3 loop: CASSPRWGGNQPQHF.

The chain links TRBV6-2 or TRBV6-3 to TRBJ2-7; the D call from TCRdb, TRBD1, cannot be confirmed without DNA. CDR1 and CDR2 (germline): MNHEY, SVGEGT. This CDR3 is 17 amino acids long. CDR3 sequence: CASSYGIRQGTNYEQYF.

The CDR3 region is CASSQDGGPNTEAFF. The rearrangement links TRBV4-3 to TRBJ1-1; as DNA is missing, the TRBD1 call by TCRdb cannot be tested. CDR1 is LGHNA, CDR2 YSLEER, per germline. The CDR3 runs to 15 residues.

V and J are TRBV15 and TRBJ2-1; without DNA, the TCRdb call of TRBD1 cannot be checked. The CDR3 is made up of 20 amino acids. CDR1 and CDR2 (germline): LNHNV, YYDKDF (reference sequence). This chain's CDR3 is CATSRDPPGASGGSYNEQFF.